A single sample gave rise to the 2 T cell receptor beta chains below, sequenced in a study of CD8+CD57+ T cells in acquired aplastic anemia. Genomic DNA, serving as template, underwent TCR beta VDJ and CDR3 profiling. From the reads, TCRdb called clonotypes with MiXCR, one entry per CDR3 protein. The table lists approximately 80,000 distinct CDR3 sequences, 60% to 75% of them singletons. All sequencing subjects had displayed CD8+CD57+ cell expansion on flow cytometry. The sample consisted of sorted CD4+, CD8+, or CD8+CD57+ T cells (not recorded which) from PBMCs. The receptors here all came from a human donor with aplastic anemia.

The chain combines TRBV6-1 with TRBJ1-4, with D unclear. Germline CDR1 MNHNS, CDR2 SASEGT. The CDR3 covers 11 residues. Trimming stripped 6 bases from V and 8 bases from J, with 7 bases between. In nucleotides, the CDR3 is TGTGCCAGCAGCCGGGGAGAAAAACTGTTTTTT. Amino acids: CASSRGEKLFF.

This chain joins TRBV19 and TRBJ1-1, with D unresolved. The CDR3 runs to 14 residues. Germline V gene lookup returns CDR1 LNHDA and CDR2 SQIVND (reference sequence). Between the trimmed V and J ends, which lost 1 base and 2 bases, there was a span of 8 bases. The CDR3, as DNA: TGTGCCAGTAGTATAGTCGGAGTCAACACTGAAGCTTTCTTT. Protein product: CASSIVGVNTEAFF.